Shown below are 16 T cell receptor beta chains from a single sample sequenced in a study of blood T cells in healthy people across ages. PCR was performed a second time for roughly 6 to 12 cycles using a sample-barcoded 5' primer and a J-beta primer mix. A single record per CDR3 protein comes from TCRdb applying MiXCR to the 5' RACE reads. The table includes around 600,000 distinct CDR3 sequences, less than 60% detected once. The sequencing sample was made of blood. These receptors were obtained from an elderly man in good health.

The gene calls are TRBV4-2 and TRBJ2-1, with 9 bases lining up with TRBD2. The CDR3 totals 14 residues. Germline-derived CDR1 and CDR2 are LGHNA and YNFKEQ. Unmatched junction bases numbered 3, after V lost 0 bases and J lost 9 bases. Here the CDR3 DNA reads TGTGCCAGCAGCCAAGATGGGGGACTAGCTGAGCAGTTCTTC. Translation: CASSQDGGLAEQFF.

CDR3 residues: CASSEGGTGETQYF. Written as DNA, the CDR3 is TGTGCCAGCAGTGAAGGCGGAACCGGAGAGACCCAGTACTTC. This chain connects TRBV2 to TRBJ2-5; D is uncertain. CDR3 length: 14 residues. Trimming took 1 base from V and 4 from J, leaving 10 bases between them. Germline lookup yields CDR1 SNHLY and CDR2 FYNNEI.

This rearrangement joins TRBV7-2 to TRBJ2-1, with TRBD1 matching 10 bases. CDR1 and CDR2 (germline): SGHTA, FQGNSA. V was pared by 3 bases and J by 6 bases, with 5 bases of the junction left unmatched. There are 15 residues in the CDR3. The CDR3, as DNA: TGTGCCAGCAGCTTGACAGGGGGCTCTTCCAATGAGCAGTTCTTC. It is translated as CASSLTGGSSNEQFF.

This clonotype was detected only a few times. The chain links TRBV20-1 to TRBJ2-3, with 9 bases matching TRBD2. The germline V gene has CDR1 DFQATT and CDR2 SNEGSKA (reference sequence). Losses at the gene ends were 2 bases for V and 2 bases for J; bases not matched to a gene: 11. The CDR3 totals 17 residues. The CDR3 spells CSARPWGLATPTDTQYF. CDR3 nucleotide sequence: TGCAGTGCTAGACCCTGGGGACTAGCCACCCCCACAGATACGCAGTATTTT.

This clonotype was counted once. It may be a read error: a sequence one base away is much more abundant. V gene TRBV12-3 or TRBV12-4 combines with J gene TRBJ2-7, with D possibly matching TRBD1 (5 bases). Trimming stripped 5 bases from V and 5 bases from J, with 16 bases between. The CDR3 has 14 residues. The CDR3 is CASSPAQGRDEQYF. CDR3 DNA: TGTGCCAGCAGTCCCGCGCAGGGCAGGGACGAGCAGTACTTC.

The CDR3 loop reads CASRTFDGENQETQYF. The CDR3 DNA sequence: TGTGCCAGCAGAACCTTCGATGGGGAGAACCAAGAGACCCAGTACTTC. The chain combines TRBV28 with TRBJ2-5; possibly TRBD2 for D (5 bases). The germline gives CDR1 MDHEN, CDR2 SYDVKM. This CDR3 is 16 amino acids long. Trimming pared 6 bases from V and 0 bases from J, leaving 17 bases between.

V is TRBV9 and J is TRBJ2-1; 7 positions agree with TRBD2. Per germline, CDR1 SGDLS and CDR2 YYNGEE. This CDR3 has 17 amino acids. The trim removed 3 bases at V and 0 bases at J, leaving 9 bases unmatched. This CDR3 reads CASSGRSGAHSYNEQFF. The CDR3, as DNA: TGTGCCAGCAGCGGGCGGAGCGGGGCCCACTCCTACAATGAGCAGTTCTTC.

This clonotype has just a few counts. This chain joins TRBV7-2 and TRBJ2-7, with TRBD1 matching 7 bases. The CDR3 runs to 14 residues. The germline gives CDR1 SGHTA, CDR2 FQGNSA. The ends lost 2 bases at V and 5 bases at J; junction bases unmatched: 6. The CDR3 coding sequence is TGTGCCAGCAGCTTACAGGACAGGAGTGACGAGCAGTACTTC. It specifies CASSLQDRSDEQYF.

This clonotype was observed a few times. V usage is TRBV25-1 and J usage is TRBJ2-1; 10 nucleotides align to TRBD1. The CDR3 loop spans 13 amino acids. After removal of 6 bases from V and 7 bases from J, the junction contained 3 bases not matched to a gene. The germline CDR1 and CDR2 sequences are MGHDK and SYGVNS. CDR3 nucleotide sequence: TGTGCCAGCAGGACAGGGGGCAGGAATGAGCAGTTCTTC. Its translation is CASRTGGRNEQFF.

The chain recombines TRBV29-1 with TRBJ2-5; 7 bases are shared with TRBD2. The V segment lost 4 bases and the J segment 2 bases; nucleotides outside the gene matches: 10. Looked up from germline, CDR1 is SQVTM and CDR2 is ANQGSEA. The CDR3 spans 15 residues. CDR3 in amino acids: CSVVEVGGVQETQYF. The DNA for the CDR3 is TGCAGCGTTGTTGAGGTGGGGGGGGTTCAAGAGACCCAGTACTTC.

This clonotype was recorded a few times. J is TRBJ2-5 and V is TRBV4-3; D gene unclear. Trimming removed 1 base at V and 1 base at J, with 7 bases between. The germline V gene has CDR1 LGHNA and CDR2 YSLEER. This CDR3 region has 14 residues. CDR3 sequence: CASSQAYPQETQYF. The CDR3 DNA reads TGCGCCAGCAGCCAAGCCTACCCCCAAGAGACCCAGTACTTC.

This clonotype was found a few times. A much larger clone differs from this one at a single base, so this may be a read error. The gene calls are TRBV7-2 and TRBJ2-5; D might be TRBD2 (6 bases). The V gene's germline CDR1 is SGHTA and CDR2 FQGNSA. The CDR3 totals 14 residues. Trimming took 5 bases from V and 4 from J, leaving 14 bases between them. CDR3 loop: CASSVGYGGETQYF. In nucleotides, the CDR3 is TGTGCCAGCAGCGTAGGATACGGGGGAGAGACCCAGTACTTC.

This clonotype was recorded a few times. The rearrangement links TRBV2 to TRBJ1-2; D remains ambiguous. Germline lookup yields CDR1 SNHLY and CDR2 FYNNEI. Trimming cost V 4 bases and J 5 bases, with 8 bases left between them. The CDR3 is 12 amino acids. Written as DNA, the CDR3 is TGTGCCAGCAGTGTTACAGATTATGGCTACACCTTC. Its protein product is CASSVTDYGYTF.

In the case of this clonotype: The DNA is omitted, as the CDR3 cannot be located on it reliably, and the CDR3 follows TCRdb's listing. This chain connects TRBV28 to TRBJ2-7. Germline V gene sequence: CDR1 MDHEN, CDR2 SYDVKM. 12 amino acids form the CDR3, both terminal residues included. CDR3 residues: CASSTSILEQYF.

This clonotype was observed a handful of times. The CDR3 region is CASSAGSTNGYTF. CDR3 sequence (DNA): TGCGCCAGCAGCGCTGGTTCTACAAATGGCTACACCTTC. The chain uses TRBV5-1 and TRBJ1-2; D unclear. Germline V gene data show CDR1 as SGHRS and CDR2 as YFSETQ. V gave up 4 bases and J gave up 6 bases, with 13 bases separating them. This CDR3 spans 13 amino acids.

V gene TRBV20-1 combines with J gene TRBJ1-5; TRBD1 matches 7 bases. Germline CDR1 DFQATT, CDR2 SNEGSKA (reference sequence). This CDR3 has 14 residues. The V segment lost 6 bases and the J segment 3 bases; nucleotides outside the gene matches: 8. For the CDR3, the DNA is TGCAGTGCAAAAAGACAGGGTTCCAATCAGCCCCAGCATTTT. Protein product: CSAKRQGSNQPQHF.